The rows below give T cell receptor beta chains drawn from one sample of a study of blood T cells in healthy people across ages. Each CDR3 protein gets one entry after TCRdb re-called the 5' RACE reads with MiXCR. The sample yields roughly 1.5 million distinct CDR3 sequences, approximately 39% seen once. The sequenced sample consisted of blood. The receptors here all came from a woman aged 18-29 years in good health. Each CDR3 is given with its conserved first and last residue. D genes are given only for firm matches. Rows give clone size only sometimes, using once, few, many, or a class for an expanded clone.

.	TRBV6-5	TRBJ1-1	.	CASTSQGPPDTEAFF	TGTGCCAGCACCAGTCAGGGACCCCCGGACACTGAAGCTTTCTTT
few	TRBV18	TRBJ1-2	TRBD1	CASTISQGSVFGYTF	TGTGCCAGCACCATTTCACAGGGGTCGGTGTTCGGCTACACCTTC
.	TRBV20-1	TRBJ1-2	TRBD1	CSARDLGQVYGYTF	TGCAGTGCTAGAGATCTCGGACAGGTCTATGGCTACACCTTC
.	TRBV7-9	TRBJ2-6	.	CASSSLDTLPGANVLTF	TGTGCCAGCAGCTCCCTGGACACTTTACCTGGGGCCAACGTCCTGACTTTC
.	TRBV6-2/TRBV6-3	TRBJ2-7	TRBD2	CASSYGTSGRPYNEQYF	TGTGCCAGCAGTTACGGGACTAGCGGGAGGCCCTATAACGAGCAGTACTTC
.	TRBV15	TRBJ1-1	.	CATSSFRARLRNTEAFF	TGTGCCACCAGCAGTTTTCGGGCCCGACTCAGGAACACTGAAGCTTTCTTT
.	TRBV20-1	TRBJ1-6	.	CSAREAGSPLHF	TGCAGTGCTAGAGAGGCTGGTTCACCCCTCCACTTT
.	TRBV20-1	TRBJ1-2	TRBD1	CSARQGAGYTF	TGCAGTGCCAGACAGGGGGCCGGCTACACCTTC
.	TRBV2	TRBJ1-4	.	CASRPQGIREKLFF	TGTGCCAGCAGGCCTCAGGGGATCCGGGAAAAACTGTTTTTT
.	TRBV27	TRBJ1-5	.	CASSFRPPYSNQPQHF	TGTGCCAGCAGTTTCCGGCCTCCGTATAGCAATCAGCCCCAGCATTTT
.	TRBV3-1	TRBJ2-4	TRBD2	CASSQVAGGLKNIQYF	TGTGCCAGCAGCCAAGTAGCGGGGGGGCTCAAAAACATTCAGTACTTC
.	TRBV7-9	TRBJ1-1	.	CASSPTGRRSTEAFF	TGTGCCAGCAGCCCCACGGGGAGACGGTCCACTGAAGCTTTCTTT
few	TRBV4-1	TRBJ2-3	.	CASSHPPSTDTQYF	TGCGCCAGCAGCCACCCCCCCAGCACAGATACGCAGTATTTT
few	TRBV12-5	TRBJ2-5	.	CASGHPGAETQYF	TGTGCTAGTGGACATCCAGGAGCAGAGACCCAGTACTTC
few	TRBV6-2/TRBV6-3	TRBJ1-2	.	CASTSAGIPNYGYTF	TGTGCCAGCACCTCGGCCGGCATTCCTAACTATGGCTACACCTTC
.	TRBV9	TRBJ1-5	.	CASSVGPNSNQPQHF	TGTGCCAGCAGCGTAGGCCCTAATAGCAATCAGCCCCAGCATTTT
few	TRBV13	TRBJ2-7	.	CASSLGASPYEQYF	TGTGCCAGCAGCTTAGGCGCCAGTCCGTACGAGCAGTACTTC
few	TRBV4-1	TRBJ2-1	TRBD2	CASSRRSGTPSDEQFF	TGCGCCAGCAGCCGACGTAGCGGGACTCCTTCCGATGAGCAGTTCTTC
few	TRBV20-1	TRBJ2-3	.	CSAHTQYF	TGCAGTGCCCATACGCAGTATTTT
few	TRBV27	TRBJ2-7	.	CASSKGPHYEQYF	TGTGCCAGCAGTAAGGGACCCCACTACGAGCAGTACTTC
.	TRBV4-2	TRBJ2-7	.	CASSQEQGALREQYF	TGTGCCAGCAGCCAAGAGCAGGGTGCATTGCGGGAGCAGTACTTC
few	TRBV5-1	TRBJ2-7	.	CASRPTGLAYEQYF	TGCGCCAGCCGCCCAACAGGGCTAGCCTACGAGCAGTACTTC
few	TRBV7-2	TRBJ1-2	.	CASSPPGASRGYTF	TGTGCCAGCAGCCCCCCGGGGGCTTCTCGGGGCTACACCTTC
.	TRBV7-3	TRBJ1-6	.	CASSLTPGGNSPLHF	TGTGCCAGCAGCTTAACCCCGGGGGGTAATTCACCCCTCCACTTT
.	TRBV28	TRBJ2-5	.	CASSFQGGRETQYF	TGTGCCAGCAGTTTTCAGGGTGGACGGGAGACCCAGTACTTC
.	TRBV6-6	TRBJ1-5	TRBD1	CASRQTGGYNQPQHF	TGTGCCAGCAGGCAGACAGGGGGCTACAATCAGCCCCAGCATTTT
.	TRBV20-1	TRBJ2-7	.	CSVGGPDSLYEQYF	TGCAGTGTTGGAGGGCCGGATTCGCTCTACGAGCAGTACTTC
few	TRBV12-3/TRBV12-4	TRBJ2-1	.	CASSPPDSSYNEQFF	TGTGCCAGCAGCCCCCCAGATAGCTCCTACAATGAGCAGTTCTTC
.	TRBV10-3	TRBJ2-3	.	CAIRTSADTQYF	TGTGCCATCAGGACGAGCGCAGATACGCAGTATTTT
.	TRBV7-3	TRBJ1-1	.	CASSLSPVANTEAFF	TGTGCCAGCAGCTTAAGCCCGGTAGCGAACACTGAAGCTTTCTTT
few	TRBV2	TRBJ2-7	TRBD2	CASSARPLAWSEQYF	TGTGCCAGCAGTGCCCGCCCACTAGCGTGGAGCGAGCAGTACTTC
.	TRBV2	TRBJ2-7	.	CASHDPLEGPYEQYF	TGTGCCAGCCATGACCCCCTGGAGGGGCCCTACGAGCAGTACTTC
.	TRBV6-5	TRBJ2-1	TRBD2	CASSYSRSGGGGLNEQFF	TGTGCCAGCAGTTACTCGAGGTCTGGCGGCGGGGGGCTCAATGAGCAGTTCTTC
few	TRBV4-1	TRBJ2-5	TRBD1	CASSLVGTDKETQYF	TGCGCCAGCAGCCTCGTCGGGACAGACAAAGAGACCCAGTACTTC
few	TRBV20-1	TRBJ2-1	TRBD2	CSAAAGYRQFF	TGCAGTGCCGCAGCGGGATATAGGCAGTTCTTC
.	TRBV5-1	TRBJ2-5	.	CASSSRAFRETQYF	TGCGCCAGCAGCTCCCGGGCCTTCAGGGAGACCCAGTACTTC
.	TRBV11-2	TRBJ1-1	.	CASSLEGLAEAFF	TGTGCCAGCAGCTTAGAAGGGTTGGCTGAAGCTTTCTTT
.	TRBV20-1	TRBJ1-2	.	CSAIKGARVVGYGYTF	TGCAGTGCTATTAAAGGGGCAAGGGTCGTGGGCTATGGCTACACCTTC
.	TRBV5-1	TRBJ2-2	TRBD1	CASSRGTGQITGELFF	TGCGCCAGCTCCCGAGGGACAGGACAAATCACCGGGGAGCTGTTTTTT
few	TRBV4-1	TRBJ2-7	TRBD1	CASSQAQGQYEQYF	TGCGCCAGCAGCCAAGCCCAGGGACAGTACGAGCAGTACTTC
.	TRBV12-3/TRBV12-4	TRBJ2-1	.	CASRADWNSYNEQFF	TGTGCCAGCAGGGCTGACTGGAACTCCTACAATGAGCAGTTCTTC
few	TRBV27	TRBJ1-5	.	CASSLRAFNQPQHF	TGTGCCAGCAGTTTACGGGCCTTCAATCAGCCCCAGCATTTT
.	TRBV27	TRBJ1-2	.	CASSLLKGPGYTF	TGTGCCAGCAGTTTATTGAAGGGGCCGGGCTACACCTTC